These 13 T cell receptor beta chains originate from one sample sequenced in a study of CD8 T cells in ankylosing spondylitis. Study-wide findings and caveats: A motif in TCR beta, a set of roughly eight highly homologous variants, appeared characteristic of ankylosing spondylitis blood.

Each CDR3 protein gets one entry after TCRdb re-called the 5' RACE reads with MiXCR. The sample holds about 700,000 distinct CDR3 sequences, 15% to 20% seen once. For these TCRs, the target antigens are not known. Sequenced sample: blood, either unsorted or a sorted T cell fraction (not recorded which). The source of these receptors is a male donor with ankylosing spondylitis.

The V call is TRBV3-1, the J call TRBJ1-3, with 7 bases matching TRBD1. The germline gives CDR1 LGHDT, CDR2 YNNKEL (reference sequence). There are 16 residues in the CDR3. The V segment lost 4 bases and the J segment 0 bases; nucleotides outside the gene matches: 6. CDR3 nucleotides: TGTGCCAGCAGCCCGACGGGACAGAGCTCTGGAAACACCATATATTTT. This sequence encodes CASSPTGQSSGNTIYF. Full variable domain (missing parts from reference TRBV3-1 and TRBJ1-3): DTAVSQTPKYLVTQMGNDKSIKCEQNLGHDTMYWYKQDSKKFLKIMFSYNNKELIINETVPNRFSPKSPDKAHLNLHINSLELGDSAVYFCASSPTGQSSGNTIYFGEGSWLTVV.

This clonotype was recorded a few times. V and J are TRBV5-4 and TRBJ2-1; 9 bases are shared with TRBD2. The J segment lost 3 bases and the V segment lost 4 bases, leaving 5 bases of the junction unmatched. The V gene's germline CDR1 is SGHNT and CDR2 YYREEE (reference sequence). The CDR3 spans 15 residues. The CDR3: CASSEPSGNYNEQFF. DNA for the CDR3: TGTGCCAGCAGCGAACCTAGCGGGAACTACAATGAGCAGTTCTTC.

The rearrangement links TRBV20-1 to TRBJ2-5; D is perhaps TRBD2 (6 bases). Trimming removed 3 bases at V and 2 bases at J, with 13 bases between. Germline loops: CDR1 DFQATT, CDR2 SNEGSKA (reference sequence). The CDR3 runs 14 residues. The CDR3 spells CSASFRDSQETQYF. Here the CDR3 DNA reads TGCAGTGCTAGTTTCCGGGACTCACAAGAGACCCAGTACTTC.

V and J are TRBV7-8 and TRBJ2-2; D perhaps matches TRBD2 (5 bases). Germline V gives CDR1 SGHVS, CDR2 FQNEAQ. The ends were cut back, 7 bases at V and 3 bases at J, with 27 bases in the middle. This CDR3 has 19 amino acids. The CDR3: CASTPPRVHVREDTGELFF. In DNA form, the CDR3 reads TGTGCCAGCACCCCACCTCGGGTGCACGTCCGGGAAGACACCGGGGAGCTGTTTTTT.

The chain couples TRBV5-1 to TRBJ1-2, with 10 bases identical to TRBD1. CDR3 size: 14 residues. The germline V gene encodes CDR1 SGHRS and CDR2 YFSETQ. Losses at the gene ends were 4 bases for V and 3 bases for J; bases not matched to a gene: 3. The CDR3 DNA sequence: TGCGCCAGCAGCCGGGGGACAGGGGACTATGGCTACACCTTC. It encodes CASSRGTGDYGYTF.

This CDR3 is CSVQALPADTQYF. The CDR3 coding sequence is TGCAGTGTTCAAGCACTGCCGGCAGATACGCAGTATTTT. V is TRBV20-1 and J is TRBJ2-3, with D unresolved. The CDR3 loop spans 13 amino acids. The germline V gene encodes CDR1 DFQATT and CDR2 SNEGSKA (reference sequence). V was clipped by 7 bases and J by 4 bases, with 15 bases between them.

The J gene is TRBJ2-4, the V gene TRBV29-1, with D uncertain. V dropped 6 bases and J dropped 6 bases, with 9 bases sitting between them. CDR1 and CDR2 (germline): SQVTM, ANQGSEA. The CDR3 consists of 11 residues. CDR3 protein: CSVRALNIQYF. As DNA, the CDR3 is TGCAGCGTCCGGGCCTTAAACATTCAGTACTTC. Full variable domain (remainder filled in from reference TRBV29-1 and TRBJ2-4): SAVISQKPSRDICQRGTSLTIQCQVDSQVTMMFWYRQQPGQSLTLIATANQGSEATYESGFVIDKFPISRPNLTFSTLTVSNMSPEDSSIYLCSVRALNIQYFGAGTRLSVL.

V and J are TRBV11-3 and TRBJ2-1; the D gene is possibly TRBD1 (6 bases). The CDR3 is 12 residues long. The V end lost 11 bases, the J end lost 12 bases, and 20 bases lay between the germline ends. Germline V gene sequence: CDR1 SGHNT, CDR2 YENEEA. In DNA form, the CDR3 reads TGTGCCCGTGGGGGCCGTTTTGTAGGGCAGTTCTTC. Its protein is CARGGRFVGQFF.

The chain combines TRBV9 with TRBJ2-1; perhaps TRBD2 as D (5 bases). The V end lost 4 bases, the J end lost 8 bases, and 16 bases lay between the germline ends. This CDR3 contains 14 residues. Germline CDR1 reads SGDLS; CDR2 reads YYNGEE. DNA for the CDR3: TGTGCCAGCAGCCCCCGGGGTACTCCCCATGAGCAGTTCTTC. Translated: CASSPRGTPHEQFF.

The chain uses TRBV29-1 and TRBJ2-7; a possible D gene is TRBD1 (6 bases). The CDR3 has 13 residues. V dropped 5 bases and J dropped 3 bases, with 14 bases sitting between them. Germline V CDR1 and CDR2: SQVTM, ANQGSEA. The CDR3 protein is CSVNDRSDYEQYF. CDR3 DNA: TGCAGCGTTAATGACAGGTCCGACTACGAGCAGTACTTC.

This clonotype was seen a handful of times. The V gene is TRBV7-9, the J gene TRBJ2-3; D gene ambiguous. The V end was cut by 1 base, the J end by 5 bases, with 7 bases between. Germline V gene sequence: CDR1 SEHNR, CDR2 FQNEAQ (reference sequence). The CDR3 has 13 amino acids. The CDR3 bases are TGTGCCAGCAGCTTAGGTTTGGAAGATACGCAGTATTTT. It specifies CASSLGLEDTQYF.

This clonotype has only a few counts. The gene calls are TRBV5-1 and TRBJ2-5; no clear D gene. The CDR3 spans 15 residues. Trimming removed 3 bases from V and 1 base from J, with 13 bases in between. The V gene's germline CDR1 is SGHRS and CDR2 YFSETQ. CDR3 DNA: TGCGCCAGCAGCTCTCCGGGTCGCCCCCAAGAGACCCAGTACTTC. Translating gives CASSSPGRPQETQYF.

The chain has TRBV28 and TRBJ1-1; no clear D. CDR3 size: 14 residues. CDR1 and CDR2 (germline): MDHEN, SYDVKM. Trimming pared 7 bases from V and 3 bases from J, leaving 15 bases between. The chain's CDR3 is CASTVGGWDTEAFF. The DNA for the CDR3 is TGTGCCAGCACCGTGGGAGGGTGGGACACTGAAGCTTTCTTT.